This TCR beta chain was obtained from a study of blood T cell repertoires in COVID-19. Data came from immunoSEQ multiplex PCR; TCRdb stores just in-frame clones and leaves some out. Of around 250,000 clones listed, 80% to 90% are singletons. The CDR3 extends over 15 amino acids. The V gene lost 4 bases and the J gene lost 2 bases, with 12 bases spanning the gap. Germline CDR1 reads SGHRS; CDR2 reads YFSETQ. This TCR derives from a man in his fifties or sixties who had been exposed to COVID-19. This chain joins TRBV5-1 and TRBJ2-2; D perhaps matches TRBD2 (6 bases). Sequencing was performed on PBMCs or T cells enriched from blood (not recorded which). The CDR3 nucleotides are TGCGCCAGCAGCGTCGGGACTCTAAACACCGGGGAGCTGTTTTTT. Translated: CASSVGTLNTGELFF.